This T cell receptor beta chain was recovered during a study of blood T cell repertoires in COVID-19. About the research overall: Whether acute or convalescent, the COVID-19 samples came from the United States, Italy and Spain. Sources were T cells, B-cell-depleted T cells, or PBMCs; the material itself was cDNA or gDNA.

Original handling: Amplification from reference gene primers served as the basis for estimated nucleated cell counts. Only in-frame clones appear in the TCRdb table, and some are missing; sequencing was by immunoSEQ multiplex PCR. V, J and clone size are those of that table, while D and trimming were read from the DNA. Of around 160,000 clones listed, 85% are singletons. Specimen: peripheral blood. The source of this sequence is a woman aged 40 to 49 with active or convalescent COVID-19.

The CDR3 bases are TGTGCCAGCACCCGAGGGGGGACAGGGTATGAATATACGCAGTATTTT. It specifies CASTRGGTGYEYTQYF. The rearrangement links TRBV6-4 to TRBJ2-3, with 9 bases fitting TRBD1. The V gene's germline CDR1 is MRHNA and CDR2 SNTAGT. V was clipped by 7 bases and J by 7 bases; unmatched bases: 15. The CDR3 consists of 16 residues.